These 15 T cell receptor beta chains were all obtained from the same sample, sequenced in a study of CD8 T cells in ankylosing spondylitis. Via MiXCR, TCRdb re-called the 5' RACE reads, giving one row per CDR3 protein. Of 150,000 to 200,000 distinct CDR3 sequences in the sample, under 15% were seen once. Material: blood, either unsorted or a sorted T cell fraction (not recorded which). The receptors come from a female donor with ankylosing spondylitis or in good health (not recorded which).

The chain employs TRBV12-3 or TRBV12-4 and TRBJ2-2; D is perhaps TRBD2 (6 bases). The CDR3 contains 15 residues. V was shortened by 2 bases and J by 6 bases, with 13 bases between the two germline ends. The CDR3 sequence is CASSLSSGRAGELFF. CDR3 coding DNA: TGTGCCAGCAGTTTATCCAGCGGGCGGGCCGGGGAGCTGTTTTTT.

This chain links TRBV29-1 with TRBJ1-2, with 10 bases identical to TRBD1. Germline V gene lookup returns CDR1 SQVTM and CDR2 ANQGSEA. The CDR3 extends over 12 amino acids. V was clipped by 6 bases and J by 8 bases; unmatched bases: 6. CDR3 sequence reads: CSVGDRGQGYTF. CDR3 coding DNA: TGCAGCGTCGGGGACAGGGGACAAGGCTACACCTTC.

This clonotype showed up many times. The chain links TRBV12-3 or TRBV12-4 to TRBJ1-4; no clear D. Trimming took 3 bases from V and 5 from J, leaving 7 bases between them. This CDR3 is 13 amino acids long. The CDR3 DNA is TGTGCCAGCAGTTTCCGGCAGAATGAAAAACTGTTTTTT. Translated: CASSFRQNEKLFF.

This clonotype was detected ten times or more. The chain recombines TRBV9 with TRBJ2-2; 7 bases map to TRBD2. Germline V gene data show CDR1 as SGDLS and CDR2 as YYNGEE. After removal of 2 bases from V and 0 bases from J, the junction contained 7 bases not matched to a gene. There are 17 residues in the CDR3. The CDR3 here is CASSVNRDYANTGELFF. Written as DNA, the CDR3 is TGTGCCAGCAGCGTTAACCGGGACTACGCGAACACCGGGGAGCTGTTTTTT.

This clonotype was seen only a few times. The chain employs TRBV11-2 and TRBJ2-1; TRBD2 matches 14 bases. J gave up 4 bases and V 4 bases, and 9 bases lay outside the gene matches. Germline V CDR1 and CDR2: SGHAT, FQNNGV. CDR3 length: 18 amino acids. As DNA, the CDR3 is TGTGCCAGCAGCTCCCAAGGGACTAGCGGGAGTCGGTACAATGAGCAGTTCTTC. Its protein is CASSSQGTSGSRYNEQFF.

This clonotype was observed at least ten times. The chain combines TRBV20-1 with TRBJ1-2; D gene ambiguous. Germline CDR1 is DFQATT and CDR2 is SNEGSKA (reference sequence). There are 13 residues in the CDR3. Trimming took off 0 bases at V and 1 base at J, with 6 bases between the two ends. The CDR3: CSARDRINYGYTF. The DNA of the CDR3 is TGCAGTGCTAGAGATCGGATTAACTATGGCTACACCTTC.

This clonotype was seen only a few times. The CDR3 spells CSARMGATGELFF. The CDR3 DNA reads as TGCAGTGCTAGAATGGGGGCCACCGGGGAGCTGTTTTTT. The chain links TRBV20-1 to TRBJ2-2, with a possible D match to TRBD1 (6 bases). Trimming left V 2 bases short and J 4 bases short, with 8 bases between. The CDR3 length is 13 residues. Germline CDR1 and CDR2: DFQATT and SNEGSKA (reference sequence).

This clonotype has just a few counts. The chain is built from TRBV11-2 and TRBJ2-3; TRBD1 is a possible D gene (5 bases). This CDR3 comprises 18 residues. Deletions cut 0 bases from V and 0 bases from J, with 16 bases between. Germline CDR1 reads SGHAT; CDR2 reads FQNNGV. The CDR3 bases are TGTGCCAGCAGCTTAGACTTATGGCAGGGCGCTAGCACAGATACGCAGTATTTT. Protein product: CASSLDLWQGASTDTQYF.

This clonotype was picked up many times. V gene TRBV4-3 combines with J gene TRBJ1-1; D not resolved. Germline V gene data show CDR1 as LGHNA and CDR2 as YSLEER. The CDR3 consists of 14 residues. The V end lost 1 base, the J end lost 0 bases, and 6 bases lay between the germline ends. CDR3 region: CASSQGTVNTEAFF. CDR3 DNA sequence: TGCGCCAGCAGCCAAGGGACGGTGAACACTGAAGCTTTCTTT.

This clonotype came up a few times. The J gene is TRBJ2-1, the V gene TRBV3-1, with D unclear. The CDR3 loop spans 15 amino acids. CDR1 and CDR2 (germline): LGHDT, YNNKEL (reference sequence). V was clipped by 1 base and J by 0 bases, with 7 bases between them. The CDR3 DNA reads TGTGCCAGCAGCCAAGCGTGGGGCTCCTACAATGAGCAGTTCTTC. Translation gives CASSQAWGSYNEQFF.

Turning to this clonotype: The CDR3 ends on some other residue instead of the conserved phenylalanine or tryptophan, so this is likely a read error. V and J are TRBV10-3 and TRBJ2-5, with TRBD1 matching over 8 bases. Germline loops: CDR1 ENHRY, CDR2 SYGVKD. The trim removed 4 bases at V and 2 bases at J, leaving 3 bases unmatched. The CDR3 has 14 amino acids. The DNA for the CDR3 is TGTGCCATCAGTGGTGGGACAGGTCAAGAGACCCAGTACCTC. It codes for CAISGGTGQETQYL.

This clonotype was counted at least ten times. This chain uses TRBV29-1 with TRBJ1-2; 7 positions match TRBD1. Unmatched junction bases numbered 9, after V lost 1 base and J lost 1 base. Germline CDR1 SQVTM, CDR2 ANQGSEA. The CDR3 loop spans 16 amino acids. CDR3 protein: CSVEVGGQNLNYGYTF. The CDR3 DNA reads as TGCAGCGTTGAAGTCGGGGGACAGAACCTTAACTATGGCTACACCTTC.

The CDR3: CSVTRDSGVGQPQHF. CDR3 nucleotides: TGCAGCGTTACCCGAGACAGTGGGGTAGGTCAGCCCCAGCATTTT. The V and J genes are TRBV29-1 and TRBJ1-5, with a weak D call TRBD1 (5 bases). The CDR3 loop spans 15 amino acids. V lost 5 bases, J lost 6 bases, and 20 bases lay in between. Per the germline V gene, CDR1 is SQVTM and CDR2 is ANQGSEA.

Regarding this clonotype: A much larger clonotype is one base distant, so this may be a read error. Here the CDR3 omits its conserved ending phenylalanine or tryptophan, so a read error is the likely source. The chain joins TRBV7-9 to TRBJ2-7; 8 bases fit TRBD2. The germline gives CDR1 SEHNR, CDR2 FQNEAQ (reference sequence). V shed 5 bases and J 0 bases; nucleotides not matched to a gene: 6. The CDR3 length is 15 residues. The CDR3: CASSPGLAGSYEQYL. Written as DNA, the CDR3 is TGTGCCAGCAGCCCTGGGCTAGCGGGCTCCTACGAGCAGTACCTC.

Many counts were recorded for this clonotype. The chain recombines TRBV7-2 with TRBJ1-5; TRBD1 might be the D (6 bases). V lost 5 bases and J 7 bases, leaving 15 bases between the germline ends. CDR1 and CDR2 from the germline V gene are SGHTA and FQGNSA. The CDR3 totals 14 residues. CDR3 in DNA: TGTGCCAGCAGCAAGGACAGCGGGCTCCAGCCCCAGCATTTT. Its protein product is CASSKDSGLQPQHF.